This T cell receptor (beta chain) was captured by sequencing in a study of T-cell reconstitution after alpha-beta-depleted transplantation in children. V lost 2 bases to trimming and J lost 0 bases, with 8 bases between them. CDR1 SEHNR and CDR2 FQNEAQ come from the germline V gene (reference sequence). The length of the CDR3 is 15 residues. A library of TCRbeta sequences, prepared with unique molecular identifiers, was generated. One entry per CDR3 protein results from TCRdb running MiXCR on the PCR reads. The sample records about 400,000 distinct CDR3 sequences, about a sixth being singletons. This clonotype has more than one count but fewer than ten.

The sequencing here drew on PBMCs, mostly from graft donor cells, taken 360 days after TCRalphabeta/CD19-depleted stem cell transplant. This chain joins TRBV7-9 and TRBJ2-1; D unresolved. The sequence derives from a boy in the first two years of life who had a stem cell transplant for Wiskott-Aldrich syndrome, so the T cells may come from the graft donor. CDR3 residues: CASSLLGSSYNEQFF. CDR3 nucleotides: TGTGCCAGCAGCTTATTGGGTAGCTCCTACAATGAGCAGTTCTTC.